The TCR beta chain under discussion was sequenced for a study of neurological immune-mediated disorders. This clonotype was recorded at least ten times. One entry per CDR3 protein results from TCRdb running MiXCR on the 5' RACE reads. The data hold tens of thousands of distinct CDR3 sequences, with over 9.5% observed a single time. The CDR3 spans 15 residues. Trimming removed 5 bases at V and 3 bases at J, with 11 bases between. Germline V lookup: CDR1 SEHNR, CDR2 FQNEAQ (reference sequence). The receptor was derived from a man aged 55 to 70 in good health. The sequencing sample was made of PBMCs. The rearrangement links TRBV7-9 to TRBJ1-6; possible D gene TRBD1, 5 bases. As DNA, the CDR3 is TGTGCCAGCAGCCGTCGGGACTTCTATAATTCACCCCTCCACTTT. Its protein product is CASSRRDFYNSPLHF.